This TCR beta chain was observed in a study of regulatory T cells in long-lasting Graves disease. Study background: For a period under 3 months, newly diagnosed Graves' patients had taken antithyroid drugs. Study results and limitations: Accuracy may have been reduced by the small sample size. Newly diagnosed disease favored TRBV20-1 and TRBJ2-1 over persistent disease.

Stated time point: newly diagnosed GD, antithyroid drugs for less than 3 months. PBMC RNA was the source of the TCR library. This clonotype was recorded at least ten times. Its antigen is as yet unknown. V shed 1 base and J shed 4 bases, with 14 bases lying between them. Per the germline V gene, CDR1 is MNHNS and CDR2 is SASEGT. The CDR3 sequence is 15 residues long. Construction of the TCR beta libraries employed iRepertoire HTBI primers in conjunction with Arm-PCR of CDR3 regions. One entry per CDR3 protein results from TCRdb running MiXCR on the multiplex PCR reads. The sample holds 450,000 to 600,000 distinct CDR3 sequences, roughly 14% seen once. In addition, the sample was reused for a study of T cells in Graves' hyperthyroidism and ophthalmopathy.

Here the sequenced sample was peripheral blood mononuclear cells (PBMCs), taken at new diagnosis, from a patient treated with antithyroid drugs. The chain is built from TRBV6-1 and TRBJ2-7; a possible D gene is TRBD1 (5 bases). This clonotype was obtained from a man in his thirties or forties with Graves disease. This CDR3 reads CASSEGSVGPYEQYF. CDR3 nucleotide sequence: TGTGCCAGCAGTGAAGGGTCCGTGGGGCCATACGAGCAGTACTTC.